One sample yielded the 21 T cell receptor beta chains listed below, sequenced in a study of blood T cell repertoires in COVID-19 (dated by TCRdb to the early 2020s). Libraries were made using the immunoSEQ multiplex PCR assay. Imported from immuneACCESS, the table was reduced by TCRdb to in-frame sequences with V and J called. These copies leave out some clones; in studies compared against another copy, an unresolved V gene accounts for under half, and the cause of the remainder is not known. Recorded for this sample are some 220,000 clones; 85% to 90% of them occurred a single time. The ten most abundant clones make up roughly 3% of the sample. Sequencing used PBMCs or T cells enriched from blood (not recorded which). The source of these receptors is a woman aged 18-35 years in a cohort exposed to, infected with or recovered from COVID-19 (not recorded which).

The chain links TRBV28 to TRBJ1-2, with 7 bases identical to TRBD1. Germline V lookup: CDR1 MDHEN, CDR2 SYDVKM. The CDR3 totals 12 residues. The J segment lost 3 bases and the V segment lost 7 bases, leaving 2 bases of the junction unmatched. CDR3: CASTDRDYGYTF. DNA of the CDR3: TGTGCCAGCACCGACAGGGACTATGGCTACACCTTC.

This sequence joins TRBV25-1 and TRBJ2-2, with D hard to call. With 2 bases removed from V and 6 bases from J, the gap between germline ends came to 13 bases. There are 15 residues in the CDR3. Germline V gene lookup returns CDR1 MGHDK and CDR2 SYGVNS. The CDR3 is CASSEIDLEAGELFF. DNA for the CDR3: TGTGCCAGCAGTGAAATAGACCTAGAGGCCGGGGAGCTGTTTTTT.

V and J are TRBV5-1 and TRBJ1-5; no clear D. Germline CDR1 and CDR2: SGHRS and YFSETQ. This CDR3 region has 13 residues. V lost 0 bases and J lost 4, with 5 bases in between. The CDR3 reads CASSLDGNQPQHF. CDR3 DNA: TGCGCCAGCAGCTTGGACGGGAATCAGCCCCAGCATTTT.

The CDR3 loop is CASSIPPGGNTEAFF. Written as DNA, the CDR3 is TGTGCCAGTAGTATACCTCCAGGGGGTAACACTGAAGCTTTCTTT. This chain uses TRBV19 with TRBJ1-1; 7 bases fit TRBD1. The CDR3 has 15 residues. The germline CDR1 and CDR2 sequences are LNHDA and SQIVND (reference sequence). V gave up 2 bases and J gave up 2 bases; unmatched junction bases: 5.

The rearrangement joins TRBV2 to TRBJ2-3; tentative D call: TRBD2 (6 bases). The germline CDR1 and CDR2 sequences are SNHLY and FYNNEI. Trimming stripped 7 bases from V and 2 bases from J, with 13 bases between. The CDR3 consists of 14 residues. The CDR3 loop reads CASTWGGATDTQYF. The CDR3 bases are TGTGCCAGCACATGGGGCGGGGCCACAGATACGCAGTATTTT.

With regard to this clone: Distinct nucleotide sequences in the sample also encode this CDR3. The chain combines TRBV27 with TRBJ1-1; D is uncertain. This CDR3 has 14 residues. Germline CDR1 reads MNHEY; CDR2 reads SMNVEV (reference sequence). Trimming cost V 3 bases and J 0 bases, with 8 bases left between them. CDR3 sequence reads: CASSFGQLNTEAFF. The CDR3 DNA sequence: TGTGCCAGCAGTTTTGGGCAGCTGAACACTGAAGCTTTCTTT.

Remarks on this clone: Other DNA sequences of this sample code for an identical CDR3. V usage is TRBV5-1 and J usage is TRBJ1-2, with D perhaps matching TRBD1 (6 bases). Germline lookup yields CDR1 SGHRS and CDR2 YFSETQ. The CDR3 runs 14 residues. Trimming took 3 bases from V and 1 from J, leaving 10 bases between them. The CDR3 coding sequence is TGCGCCAGCAGCTCTCCGGGACATAACTATGGCTACACCTTC. Amino acids: CASSSPGHNYGYTF. The entire variable domain, with the rest obtained from reference TRBV5-1 and TRBJ1-2, is as follows: KAGVTQTPRYLIKTRGQQVTLSCSPISGHRSVSWYQQTPGQGLQFLFEYFSETQRNKGNFPGRFSGRQFSNSRSEMNVSTLELGDSALYLCASSSPGHNYGYTFGSGTRLTVV.

The chain couples TRBV19 to TRBJ1-5; D perhaps matches TRBD1 (6 bases). The CDR3 sequence is 14 residues long. Trimming cost V 7 bases and J 2 bases, with 12 bases left between them. In germline, CDR1 is LNHDA, CDR2 SQIVND (reference sequence). This chain's CDR3 is CASTQGYGNQPQHF. In nucleotides, the CDR3 is TGTGCCAGTACCCAGGGGTATGGCAATCAGCCCCAGCATTTT. The entire variable domain, with the rest obtained from reference TRBV19 and TRBJ1-5, is as follows: DGGITQSPKYLFRKEGQNVTLSCEQNLNHDAMYWYRQDPGQGLRLIYYSQIVNDFQKGDIAEGYSVSREKKESFPLTVTSAQKNPTAFYLCASTQGYGNQPQHFGDGTRLSIL.

The chain carries TRBV9 and TRBJ2-1; perhaps TRBD2 as D (6 bases). CDR1 is SGDLS, CDR2 YYNGEE, per germline. Deletions cut 0 bases from V and 3 bases from J, with 16 bases between. The CDR3 is made up of 17 amino acids. CDR3 protein: CASSVAASGGFYNEQFF. The CDR3 nucleotides read TGTGCCAGCAGCGTAGCGGCCTCTGGGGGGTTCTACAATGAGCAGTTCTTC. Based on the CDR3 plus reference TRBV9 and TRBJ2-1, the full variable domain is DSGVTQTPKHLITATGQRVTLRCSPRSGDLSVYWYQQSLDQGLQFLIQYYNGEERAKGNILERFSAQQFPDLHSELNLSSLELGDSALYFCASSVAASGGFYNEQFFGPGTRLTVL.

The chain joins TRBV7-9 to TRBJ1-5; D may be TRBD1 (6 bases). Per germline, CDR1 SEHNR and CDR2 FQNEAQ (reference sequence). The CDR3 consists of 16 residues. The V and J ends lost 7 bases and 0 bases respectively, with 16 bases between them. CDR3 residues: CASTHRESYSNQPQHF. The CDR3 DNA reads as TGTGCCAGCACCCACAGGGAGTCTTATAGCAATCAGCCCCAGCATTTT.

In its sample, this clone was seen a few times. The chain has TRBV7-9 and TRBJ1-5; D might be TRBD1 (6 bases). V was shortened by 6 bases and J by 0 bases, with 9 bases between the two germline ends. CDR1 and CDR2 (germline): SEHNR, FQNEAQ (reference sequence). The CDR3 covers 14 residues. DNA for the CDR3: TGTGCCAGCAGTTCAGGGGATAGCAATCAGCCCCAGCATTTT. This sequence encodes CASSSGDSNQPQHF. Supplemented by reference TRBV7-9 and TRBJ1-5, the full variable domain reads DTGVSQNPRHKITKRGQNVTFRCDPISEHNRLYWYRQTLGQGPEFLTYFQNEAQLEKSRLLSDRFSAERPKGSFSTLEIQRTEQGDSAMYLCASSSGDSNQPQHFGDGTRLSIL.

This clone was seen only once. The chain links TRBV6-5 to TRBJ1-1; possible D gene TRBD1, 6 bases. CDR1 is MNHEY and CDR2 is SVGAGI in the germline V gene. The CDR3 has 12 residues. Trimming left V 5 bases short and J 5 bases short, with 9 bases between. The CDR3: CASSRRGTEAFF. The CDR3 DNA is TGTGCCAGCAGTCGTAGGGGGACTGAAGCTTTCTTT.

The sample holds a few counts of this clone. The J gene is TRBJ2-7, the V gene TRBV18; weak D call: TRBD2 (6 bases). The germline CDR1 and CDR2 sequences are KGHSH and LQKENI. The CDR3 is made up of 16 amino acids. V gave up 3 bases and J gave up 7 bases, with 22 bases separating them. In DNA, the CDR3 is TGTGCCAGCTCACCCTTTAGGCAGGACACTGGGGGGGAGCAGTACTTC. It codes for CASSPFRQDTGGEQYF.

The chain joins TRBV6-5 to TRBJ1-5; 10 nucleotides agree with TRBD1. The germline V gene encodes CDR1 MNHEY and CDR2 SVGAGI. This CDR3 spans 14 amino acids. The ends lost 6 bases at V and 6 bases at J; junction bases unmatched: 5. The CDR3 spells CASRDRGRSQPQHF. CDR3 bases: TGTGCCAGCAGAGACAGGGGGCGAAGTCAGCCCCAGCATTTT.

The J gene is TRBJ2-1, the V gene TRBV28; 9 nucleotides match TRBD2. Trimming took 5 bases from V and 4 from J; bases not matched to a gene: 15. Per germline, CDR1 MDHEN and CDR2 SYDVKM. This CDR3 is 18 amino acids long. Here the CDR3 reads CASSPLGVGGGGYNEQFF. DNA of the CDR3: TGTGCCAGCAGTCCACTCGGGGTTGGCGGGGGGGGATACAATGAGCAGTTCTTC.

Points on this clone: Distinct nucleotide sequences in the sample also encode this CDR3. This chain uses TRBV6-5 with TRBJ2-5; perhaps TRBD1 as D (6 bases). The ends were cut back, 0 bases at V and 1 base at J, with 6 bases in the middle. This CDR3 is built from 14 residues. Germline CDR1 MNHEY, CDR2 SVGAGI. The CDR3 bases are TGTGCCAGCAGTTACTCGACAGGCCAAGAGACCCAGTACTTC. It translates to CASSYSTGQETQYF.

V and J are TRBV11-2 and TRBJ2-3; possibly TRBD1 for D (6 bases). CDR3 length equals 16 residues. Trimming pared 3 bases from V and 2 bases from J, leaving 15 bases between. From germline, CDR1 is SGHAT and CDR2 FQNNGV. The CDR3 is CASSFHRDTFTDTQYF. The CDR3 nucleotides read TGTGCCAGCAGCTTTCACCGGGACACCTTCACAGATACGCAGTATTTT.

V gene TRBV14 combines with J gene TRBJ2-7; D possibly corresponds to TRBD2 (6 bases). Germline V CDR1 and CDR2: SGHDN, FVKESK. Trimming removed 0 bases from V and 2 bases from J, with 17 bases in between. The CDR3 is 17 residues long. CDR3 in amino acids: CASSQDRVSAGTYEQYF. The CDR3 DNA reads as TGTGCCAGCAGCCAAGATCGAGTGTCCGCGGGAACCTACGAGCAGTACTTC.

This clone was counted once. This sequence joins TRBV7-8 and TRBJ2-7; D uncertain. CDR3 length equals 11 residues. The germline V gene encodes CDR1 SGHVS and CDR2 FQNEAQ. Deletions cut 5 bases from V and 5 bases from J, with 7 bases between. CDR3 loop: CASSPFHEQYF. CDR3 nucleotide sequence: TGTGCCAGCAGCCCCTTCCACGAGCAGTACTTC.

This chain joins TRBV4-1 and TRBJ2-1; TRBD2 agrees at 11 bases. CDR3 length: 17 residues. Trimming took 5 bases from V and 7 from J; bases not matched to a gene: 13. CDR1 MGHRA and CDR2 YSYEKL come from the germline V gene. The CDR3, as DNA: TGCGCCAGCAGCGAGCTAGCCTTGGGACTAGCGGAAAATGAGCAGTTCTTC. It is translated as CASSELALGLAENEQFF.

The V gene is TRBV10-2, the J gene TRBJ2-3; possible D gene TRBD1, 5 bases. V lost 5 bases to trimming and J lost 3 bases, with 15 bases between them. This CDR3 is 15 amino acids long. The V gene's germline CDR1 is WSHSY and CDR2 SAAADI. Here the CDR3 reads CASSTQGRRTDTQYF. The CDR3 DNA reads as TGCGCCAGCAGTACCCAGGGAAGACGAACAGATACGCAGTATTTT.